There are a few counts of the clone carrying this T cell receptor (beta chain). The target antigen is unknown. One end of the junction is discordant with germline, which a read error may explain. This record comes from a study of human T cells and chemical hapten exposure. Findings and limits, study-wide: PT1 expanded TCR counts and patch test score correlated positively.

Source study methods: Samples held a median of roughly 100,000 TCRs, range about 20,000–690,600. TCRdb re-derived calls from the RACE reads in MiXCR, one entry per CDR3 protein. In this record, the V and J calls reflect TCRdb's handling and not the investigators' own analysis. Among around 350,000 distinct CDR3 sequences, around 5.5% were seen once, and the ten largest hold about 8.2%. Documented time point: pre-sensitization, week 0. Stated treatment: therapeutic diphenylcyclopropenone sensitization with weekly scalp DPC. The study enrolled 18 to 70-year-old alopecia patients suitable for DPC. The sequencing used whole blood, collected in connection with sensitization to the hapten diphenylcyclopropenone (DPC). The sequence was obtained from a woman younger than 35 with alopecia areata. Some clones in this sample may be carry-over from other donors' samples.

The CDR3 nucleotides read TGTGCCAGCAGCGGGGTCACAGATATGCAGTATTTT. It translates to CASSGVTDMQYF. The chain is built from TRBV12-3 or TRBV12-4 and TRBJ2-3; TRBD2 is a possible D gene (5 bases). The CDR3 is 12 residues long.